This record covers a single T cell receptor beta chain. The V and J ends lost 3 bases and 1 base, in that order; junction bases with no gene match: 7. The germline gives CDR1 MNHNS, CDR2 SASEGT. The CDR3 sequence is 17 residues long. The sample belongs to a study of CD8 T cells in Susac syndrome. TEMRA cells were FACS-enriched, while CD8+ and CD4+ T cells were negatively isolated. The authors reverse transcribed roughly 0.45 to 1 ug RNA with random hexamers. Amplification of TCR beta CDR3 across 54 Vbeta and 13 Jbeta was performed with immunoSEQ multiplex PCR. TCRdb called the immunoSEQ multiplex PCR reads again in MiXCR, with one record for every CDR3 protein. The sample shows about 150,000 distinct CDR3 sequences, over 85% of them seen only once.

The TCR sequence derives from a human donor with multiple sclerosis. The sequenced sample consisted of CD4+ T cells from PBMCs. V and J are TRBV6-1 and TRBJ2-2, with 8 positions matching TRBD1. The CDR3 DNA is TGTGCCAGCAGTGAGTCATCAGGGGGCCTGAACACCGGGGAGCTGTTTTTT. Translated: CASSESSGGLNTGELFF.